The next 29 T cell receptor beta chains were all read from a single sample in a study of cytomegalovirus exposure and HLA in healthy donors. The PCR was carried out with 60 Vbeta primers and 13 Jbeta primers. Repertoires were generated with immunoSEQ multiplex PCR, while TCRdb's copy carries only in-frame clones and drops some. The listing contains about 210,000 clones. Sequenced input: PBMCs. These receptors originate from a woman aged 25 to 39 in good health and CMV-seropositive.

The V and J genes are TRBV18 and TRBJ2-2; TRBD2 matches 8 bases. CDR3 length: 16 amino acids. The germline CDR1 and CDR2 sequences are KGHSH and LQKENI. Germline trimming cut 6 bases from V and 0 bases from J; bases unmatched to any gene: 6. The CDR3 spells CASSLDSGANTGELFF. The CDR3 DNA is TGTGCCAGCTCGCTGGATAGCGGGGCGAACACCGGGGAGCTGTTTTTT.

Note on this clone: At one end the junction does not follow the germline gene, possibly because of a read error. This rearrangement joins TRBV4-2 to TRBJ2-5, with 13 bases aligning to TRBD2. This CDR3 contains 17 residues. CDR1 and CDR2 from the germline V gene are LGHNA and YNFKEQ. The CDR3 here is CVSSRSGTSGEQETQYF. CDR3 bases: TGTGTCAGCAGCCGGTCCGGGACTAGCGGGGAGCAAGAGACCCAGTACTTC.

The chain has TRBV5-1 and TRBJ1-3; tentative D call: TRBD1 (5 bases). Germline CDR1 is SGHRS and CDR2 is YFSETQ. This CDR3 region has 14 residues. V lost 0 bases, J lost 4 bases, and 8 bases lay in between. Written as DNA, the CDR3 is TGCGCCAGCAGCTTGGCGGGGGTCGGAAACACCATATATTTT. Protein: CASSLAGVGNTIYF.

The genes are TRBV5-4 and TRBJ1-6, with D unclear. Trimming removed 0 bases at V and 0 bases at J, with 10 bases between. This CDR3 comprises 17 residues. Germline loops: CDR1 SGHNT, CDR2 YYREEE (reference sequence). The CDR3 loop reads CASSLAAGSSYNSPLHF. As DNA, the CDR3 is TGTGCCAGCAGCTTGGCTGCGGGGAGCTCCTATAATTCACCCCTCCACTTT.

This chain uses TRBV27 with TRBJ1-1, with D unresolved. Deletions cut 0 bases from V and 7 bases from J, with 9 bases between. Germline V gives CDR1 MNHEY, CDR2 SMNVEV (reference sequence). This CDR3 has 13 amino acids. CDR3 sequence reads: CASSLSGTVEAFF. CDR3 DNA sequence: TGTGCCAGCAGTTTATCCGGTACCGTTGAAGCTTTCTTT.

V and J are TRBV5-1 and TRBJ2-5; TRBD2 aligns across 7 bases. CDR1 SGHRS and CDR2 YFSETQ come from the germline V gene. This CDR3 spans 16 amino acids. J was trimmed by 3 bases and V by 0 bases; bases with no gene match: 8. This CDR3 is CASSLETSGAKETQYF. The DNA for the CDR3 is TGCGCCAGCAGCTTGGAGACGAGCGGGGCCAAAGAGACCCAGTACTTC.

J is TRBJ2-7 and V is TRBV6-6; 8 nucleotides align to TRBD1. CDR1 is MNHNY and CDR2 is SVGAGI in the germline V gene (reference sequence). The CDR3 extends over 15 amino acids. The ends lost 0 bases at V and 3 bases at J; junction bases unmatched: 4. The CDR3 protein is CASSYSGQGGYEQYF. CDR3 sequence (DNA): TGTGCCAGCAGTTACTCCGGACAGGGCGGCTACGAGCAGTACTTC.

The chain links TRBV6-6 to TRBJ2-1; 10 bases agree with TRBD2. Trimming removed 0 bases from V and 6 bases from J; junction bases left unmatched: 5. The CDR3 is made up of 16 amino acids. From germline, CDR1 is MNHNY and CDR2 SVGAGI (reference sequence). The CDR3 region is CASSYSSSGGANEQFF. The CDR3 nucleotides are TGTGCCAGCAGTTACTCTTCCAGCGGGGGGGCCAATGAGCAGTTCTTC.

The chain recombines TRBV28 with TRBJ1-3; D call uncertain. The CDR3 has 16 residues. Trimming pared 11 bases from V and 4 bases from J, leaving 24 bases between. CDR1 and CDR2 from the germline V gene are MDHEN and SYDVKM. The CDR3 DNA sequence: TGTGCCTCAGGCCGACCCTCTGCTATGTTGGGAAACACCATATATTTT. It codes for CASGRPSAMLGNTIYF.

Points on this clone: A read error may produce the germline difference seen at one junction end. The chain has TRBV6-1 and TRBJ1-2; 10 positions agree with TRBD1. This CDR3 comprises 16 residues. Looked up from germline, CDR1 is MNHNS and CDR2 is SASEGT. CDR3 in amino acids: CASSEVRQGASGGSTF. The CDR3 region has the DNA TGTGCCAGCAGTGAAGTCAGACAGGGGGCTTCGGGTGGCTCCACCTTC.

This chain joins TRBV6-6 and TRBJ1-1; 8 bases align to TRBD1. Germline CDR1 reads MNHNY; CDR2 reads SVGAGI (reference sequence). After removal of 2 bases from V and 1 base from J, the junction contained 3 bases not matched to a gene. The CDR3 contains 15 residues. The chain's CDR3 is CASSYGQGKNTEAFF. The CDR3 DNA reads TGTGCCAGCAGTTACGGACAGGGAAAGAACACTGAAGCTTTCTTT.

CDR3 sequence reads: CASSAMGRGPNYEQYF. In nucleotides, the CDR3 is TGTGCCAGCAGTGCGATGGGGCGGGGGCCGAACTACGAGCAGTACTTC. The rearrangement links TRBV25-1 to TRBJ2-7; the D gene is possibly TRBD2 (7 bases). The germline V and J ends were trimmed by 4 bases and 3 bases, with 19 bases remaining between them. Germline V gene sequence: CDR1 MGHDK, CDR2 SYGVNS. The CDR3 contains 16 residues.

The chain is built from TRBV10-3 and TRBJ2-7; possible D gene TRBD2, 7 bases. The CDR3 length is 14 residues. Germline V CDR1 and CDR2: ENHRY, SYGVKD. The V gene lost 2 bases and the J gene lost 4 bases, with 12 bases spanning the gap. The CDR3 spells CAISEAGAVYEQYF. The CDR3 nucleotides are TGTGCCATCAGTGAGGCGGGGGCGGTTTACGAGCAGTACTTC.

This chain links TRBV2 with TRBJ1-5, with 7 bases fitting TRBD1. Germline CDR1 SNHLY, CDR2 FYNNEI. CDR3 length equals 16 residues. V lost 3 bases to trimming and J lost 0 bases; unmatched junction nucleotides: 5. Here the CDR3 reads CASSDVGQTSNQPQHF. CDR3 sequence (DNA): TGTGCCAGCAGTGATGTGGGACAGACTAGCAATCAGCCCCAGCATTTT.

The CDR3: CASSLPGQGLGEAFF. The CDR3 nucleotides read TGTGCCAGCAGCCTACCGGGACAGGGATTGGGTGAAGCTTTCTTT. The genes are TRBV6-5 and TRBJ1-1, with TRBD1 identical over 9 bases. V gave up 6 bases and J gave up 7 bases; unmatched junction bases: 12. CDR1 and CDR2 (germline): MNHEY, SVGAGI. CDR3 length: 15 amino acids.

The V gene is TRBV5-4, the J gene TRBJ1-2, with 8 bases aligning to TRBD1. The CDR3 loop spans 13 amino acids. Trimming cost V 4 bases and J 3 bases; bases outside gene matches: 2. Germline-derived CDR1 and CDR2 are SGHNT and YYREEE (reference sequence). The CDR3 nucleotides are TGTGCCAGCAGCGAGGGACAGGACTATGGCTACACCTTC. This translates into CASSEGQDYGYTF.

The chain recombines TRBV30 with TRBJ1-4; D call uncertain. CDR1 GTSNPN and CDR2 SVGIG come from the germline V gene (reference sequence). The CDR3 consists of 12 residues. Trimming cost V 5 bases and J 4 bases, with 8 bases left between them. The CDR3 DNA follows: TGTGCCTGGGGACTGAATAATGAAAAACTGTTTTTT. Translation gives CAWGLNNEKLFF.

V and J are TRBV6-6 and TRBJ1-4, with 9 bases lining up with TRBD1. The J segment lost 8 bases and the V segment lost 5 bases, leaving 9 bases of the junction unmatched. The CDR3 has 15 amino acids. Germline CDR1 and CDR2: MNHNY and SVGAGI (reference sequence). CDR3 residues: CASSPPDRGDEKLFF. In nucleotides, the CDR3 is TGTGCCAGCAGTCCCCCGGACAGGGGAGACGAAAAACTGTTTTTT.

CDR3 coding DNA: TGTGCCAGCAGCAGGGACAGGGACTACGAGCAGTACTTC. Its protein product is CASSRDRDYEQYF. J is TRBJ2-7 and V is TRBV2; 9 bases line up with TRBD1. Looked up from germline, CDR1 is SNHLY and CDR2 is FYNNEI. The J segment lost 3 bases and the V segment lost 6 bases, leaving 3 bases of the junction unmatched. This CDR3 is built from 13 residues.

The chain employs TRBV2 and TRBJ2-7; 8 bases line up with TRBD1. This CDR3 has 13 amino acids. V shed 7 bases, J shed 2 bases, and the junction held 4 bases outside the gene matches. The germline V gene encodes CDR1 SNHLY and CDR2 FYNNEI. CDR3 DNA sequence: TGTGCCAGCACATGGGACAGGACCTACGAGCAGTACTTC. The encoded protein is CASTWDRTYEQYF.

J is TRBJ1-2 and V is TRBV15, with D maybe TRBD1 (5 bases). Between the trimmed V and J ends, which lost 0 bases and 2 bases, there was a span of 7 bases. CDR3 length equals 14 residues. CDR1 and CDR2 from the germline V gene are LNHNV and YYDKDF (reference sequence). CDR3: CATSRDRQNYGYTF. In DNA form, the CDR3 reads TGTGCCACCAGCAGAGACCGACAGAACTATGGCTACACCTTC. The full variable domain, in which reference TRBV15 and TRBJ1-2 provide the parts outside the CDR3, is DAMVIQNPRYQVTQFGKPVTLSCSQTLNHNVMYWYQQKSSQAPKLLFHYYDKDFNNEADTPDNFQSRRPNTSFCFLDIRSPGLGDTAMYLCATSRDRQNYGYTFGSGTRLTVV.

The rearrangement links TRBV9 to TRBJ2-5; D gene unclear. Germline V gene data show CDR1 as SGDLS and CDR2 as YYNGEE. The CDR3 spans 16 residues. The V gene lost 0 bases and the J gene lost 3 bases, with 15 bases spanning the gap. The CDR3 here is CASSVAPPGREETQYF. The CDR3 DNA sequence: TGTGCCAGCAGCGTAGCACCCCCAGGTAGAGAAGAGACCCAGTACTTC.

The J gene is TRBJ2-2, the V gene TRBV27; 16 nucleotides align to TRBD2. Germline V lookup: CDR1 MNHEY, CDR2 SMNVEV (reference sequence). Trimming removed 2 bases from V and 0 bases from J; junction bases left unmatched: 6. The CDR3 contains 20 residues. CDR3 in DNA: TGTGCCAGCAGTTTAACGGGACTAGCGGGGGGGTATTCGAACACCGGGGAGCTGTTTTTT. It encodes CASSLTGLAGGYSNTGELFF.

The chain carries TRBV6-1 and TRBJ2-6; 9 bases map to TRBD1. The CDR3 is 18 amino acids. V lost 3 bases, J lost 0 bases, and 6 bases stayed unmatched. In germline, CDR1 is MNHNS, CDR2 SASEGT. The CDR3 reads CASSDRTGEGSGANVLTF. The CDR3 DNA reads as TGTGCCAGCAGTGACAGGACAGGGGAGGGCTCTGGGGCCAACGTCCTGACTTTC.

This rearrangement joins TRBV7-9 to TRBJ2-7; a possible D gene is TRBD1 (5 bases). Deletions cut 5 bases from V and 3 bases from J, with 14 bases between. Per the germline V gene, CDR1 is SEHNR and CDR2 is FQNEAQ (reference sequence). The CDR3 covers 14 residues. In DNA form, the CDR3 reads TGTGCCAGCAGCCCAATGACAGCGAGCTACGAGCAGTACTTC. Translation: CASSPMTASYEQYF.

V and J are TRBV19 and TRBJ2-7; D gene unclear. The CDR3 totals 15 residues. V lost 3 bases and J lost 0, with 12 bases in between. Germline V CDR1 and CDR2: LNHDA, SQIVND (reference sequence). The CDR3 DNA reads as TGTGCCAGTAGTATTCGCGCCGAATACTCCTACGAGCAGTACTTC. Its protein product is CASSIRAEYSYEQYF.

The chain has TRBV29-1 and TRBJ1-5; 9 nucleotides match TRBD1. The CDR3 runs to 13 residues. The junction had 7 bases not matched to a gene; V was cut back by 6 bases and J by 7 bases. Germline CDR1 SQVTM, CDR2 ANQGSEA. The CDR3 is CSVRTGDYQPQHF. CDR3 DNA sequence: TGCAGCGTCAGGACAGGGGATTACCAGCCCCAGCATTTT.

The chain links TRBV5-4 to TRBJ2-5, with 9 bases aligning to TRBD2. The V segment lost 4 bases and the J segment 2 bases; nucleotides outside the gene matches: 6. CDR1 is SGHNT, CDR2 YYREEE, per germline (reference sequence). This CDR3 is 15 amino acids long. CDR3 in amino acids: CASSTYSGGQETQYF. The DNA for the CDR3 is TGTGCCAGCAGCACTTATAGCGGGGGACAAGAGACCCAGTACTTC. The variable domain in full, with the rest retrieved from reference TRBV5-4 and TRBJ2-5, is ETGVTQSPTHLIKTRGQQVTLRCSSQSGHNTVSWYQQALGQGPQFIFQYYREEENGRGNFPPRFSGLQFPNYSSELNVNALELDDSALYLCASSTYSGGQETQYFGPGTRLLVL.

The V and J genes are TRBV29-1 and TRBJ2-1; 9 bases line up with TRBD2. The germline V gene encodes CDR1 SQVTM and CDR2 ANQGSEA. CDR3 length: 13 amino acids. The V segment lost 4 bases and the J segment 4 bases; nucleotides outside the gene matches: 2. The CDR3 is CSVGLAEYNEQFF. CDR3 coding DNA: TGCAGCGTTGGACTAGCGGAGTACAATGAGCAGTTCTTC.